The rows below give T cell receptor beta chains drawn from one sample of a study of shared clonotypes between healthy human individuals. The assay was immunoSEQ multiplex PCR, and TCRdb's table has in-frame clones only and misses some. Here the sample spans roughly 2.1 million clones, about 93% being singletons. The specimen sequenced was naive CD8+ T cells from PBMCs. These receptors came from a man aged 18 to 30 in good health. Some clones in this sample may be carry-over from other donors' samples. Each CDR3 is given with its conserved first and last residue. The order of the fields is V gene, CDR3 length, J gene, clone size, D gene, CDR3 DNA, CDR3 protein. The D gene is left open where the match is weak. Expanded clones are given a class, and other clones once, few, many or no size at all.

V gene: TRBV2
CDR3 length: 14
J gene: TRBJ2-1
clone size: -
D gene: -
CDR3 DNA: TGTGCCAGCAAGCACTCACCCCGGGCTTATGAGCAGTTCTTC
CDR3 protein: CASKHSPRAYEQFF

V gene: TRBV19
CDR3 length: 12
J gene: TRBJ2-1
clone size: -
D gene: -
CDR3 DNA: TGTGCCAGTAGTATAGGTTACGGTGAGCAGTTCTTC
CDR3 protein: CASSIGYGEQFF

V gene: TRBV4-3
CDR3 length: 17
J gene: TRBJ2-1
clone size: -
D gene: TRBD1
CDR3 DNA: TGCGCCAGCAGCCAAGATTCGGGACAGAAAGGGGACAATGAGCAGTTCTTC
CDR3 protein: CASSQDSGQKGDNEQFF

V gene: TRBV9
CDR3 length: 15
J gene: TRBJ2-1
clone size: -
D gene: TRBD2
CDR3 DNA: TGTGCCAGCAGCCCCGGACTAGCGAGATACAATGAGCAGTTCTTC
CDR3 protein: CASSPGLARYNEQFF

V gene: TRBV27
CDR3 length: 12
J gene: TRBJ1-5
clone size: -
D gene: -
CDR3 DNA: TGTGCCAGCAGTTTCAGCAATCAGCCCCAGCATTTT
CDR3 protein: CASSFSNQPQHF

V gene: TRBV15
CDR3 length: 18
J gene: TRBJ2-7
clone size: -
D gene: TRBD2
CDR3 DNA: TGTGCCACCAGCAGAGACTTAATAGCGGGAGTTTCGTCCTACGAGCAGTACTTC
CDR3 protein: CATSRDLIAGVSSYEQYF

V gene: TRBV27
CDR3 length: 16
J gene: TRBJ2-1
clone size: few
D gene: TRBD2
CDR3 DNA: TGTGCCAGCAGTTCAGGACTAGCGGGAGTCTCCAATGAGCAGTTCTTC
CDR3 protein: CASSSGLAGVSNEQFF

V gene: TRBV27
CDR3 length: 16
J gene: TRBJ2-3
clone size: -
D gene: -
CDR3 DNA: TGTGCCAGCAGTGTTCTAGCGCCCCGGGCACCCGATACGCAGTATTTT
CDR3 protein: CASSVLAPRAPDTQYF

V gene: TRBV5-1
CDR3 length: 16
J gene: TRBJ2-1
clone size: -
D gene: TRBD2
CDR3 DNA: TGCGCCAGCAGCTGGGCGGCGGGAGGGGGGTACAATGAGCAGTTCTTC
CDR3 protein: CASSWAAGGGYNEQFF

V gene: TRBV4-1
CDR3 length: 17
J gene: TRBJ2-4
clone size: -
D gene: TRBD1
CDR3 DNA: TGCGCCAGCAGCCAAGACCGGACAGGGCTAGCCAAAAACATTCAGTACTTC
CDR3 protein: CASSQDRTGLAKNIQYF

V gene: TRBV25-1
CDR3 length: 12
J gene: TRBJ2-7
clone size: -
D gene: -
CDR3 DNA: TGTGCCACCTCGCCGGGATACTACGAGCAGTACTTC
CDR3 protein: CATSPGYYEQYF

V gene: TRBV7-2
CDR3 length: 17
J gene: TRBJ2-2
clone size: -
D gene: TRBD2
CDR3 DNA: TGTGCCAGCAGCCACCACCGGGACTACACGAACACCGGGGAGCTGTTTTTT
CDR3 protein: CASSHHRDYTNTGELFF

V gene: TRBV6-5
CDR3 length: 16
J gene: TRBJ2-2
clone size: -
D gene: -
CDR3 DNA: TGTGCCAGCAGTTATTCCCTAACTTCGGGTCCCGGGGAGCTGTTTTTT
CDR3 protein: CASSYSLTSGPGELFF

V gene: TRBV27
CDR3 length: 15
J gene: TRBJ2-1
clone size: once
D gene: -
CDR3 DNA: TGTGCCAGCAGTTTGGTAGGCGGGATTCTCAATGAGCAGTTCTTC
CDR3 protein: CASSLVGGILNEQFF

V gene: TRBV6-6
CDR3 length: 15
J gene: TRBJ2-1
clone size: -
D gene: -
CDR3 DNA: TGTGCCAGCAGTTACGGGGACGGCGCCTACAATGAGCAGTTCTTC
CDR3 protein: CASSYGDGAYNEQFF

V gene: TRBV28
CDR3 length: 14
J gene: TRBJ2-2
clone size: -
D gene: -
CDR3 DNA: TGTGCCAGCAGCCGTACAGGGTACACCGGGGAGCTGTTTTTT
CDR3 protein: CASSRTGYTGELFF

V gene: TRBV28
CDR3 length: 15
J gene: TRBJ1-2
clone size: -
D gene: -
CDR3 DNA: TGTGCCAGCAGTGAGTTTGCCAGAAGGATGGATGGCTACACCTTC
CDR3 protein: CASSEFARRMDGYTF

V gene: TRBV5-6
CDR3 length: 11
J gene: TRBJ2-3
clone size: few
D gene: -
CDR3 DNA: TGTGCCAGCAGCTTGGCCGATACGCAGTATTTT
CDR3 protein: CASSLADTQYF

V gene: TRBV6-5
CDR3 length: 14
J gene: TRBJ1-1
clone size: once
D gene: -
CDR3 DNA: TGTGCCAGCAGTGGGTCCCCCTCGTACTTTGGAGCTTTCTTT
CDR3 protein: CASSGSPSYFGAFF

V gene: TRBV11-2
CDR3 length: 14
J gene: TRBJ2-7
clone size: -
D gene: -
CDR3 DNA: TGTGCCAGCAGCCCGGGGGCAAGCTCCTACGAGCAGTACTTC
CDR3 protein: CASSPGASSYEQYF

V gene: TRBV27
CDR3 length: 15
J gene: TRBJ2-7
clone size: -
D gene: TRBD1
CDR3 DNA: TGTGCCAGCAGTCCCGGACAGGGAGGCGCCTACGAGCAGTACTTC
CDR3 protein: CASSPGQGGAYEQYF

V gene: TRBV27
CDR3 length: 17
J gene: TRBJ2-1
clone size: -
D gene: TRBD2
CDR3 DNA: TGTGCCAGCAGTTCATCCCGGCCTAGCGGGCTCCTCAATGAGCAGTTCTTC
CDR3 protein: CASSSSRPSGLLNEQFF

V gene: TRBV5-4
CDR3 length: 14
J gene: TRBJ1-1
clone size: -
D gene: TRBD1
CDR3 DNA: TGTGCCAGCAGCGTCCGGGACAGACCTTTTGAAGCTTTCTTT
CDR3 protein: CASSVRDRPFEAFF

V gene: TRBV9
CDR3 length: 14
J gene: TRBJ2-7
clone size: -
D gene: -
CDR3 DNA: TGTGCCAGCAGCCCCGGTGGAAGTTCCTACGAGCAGTACTTC
CDR3 protein: CASSPGGSSYEQYF

V gene: TRBV7-6
CDR3 length: 15
J gene: TRBJ2-3
clone size: -
D gene: -
CDR3 DNA: TGTGCCAGCAGCTTAGAAGGAGGAGGGACAGATACGCAGTATTTT
CDR3 protein: CASSLEGGGTDTQYF

V gene: TRBV27
CDR3 length: 20
J gene: TRBJ2-3
clone size: -
D gene: TRBD2
CDR3 DNA: TGTGCCAGCAGTTTCCGTCCGAAACCGACTAGCGGGAGGACCACAGATACGCAGTATTTT
CDR3 protein: CASSFRPKPTSGRTTDTQYF

V gene: TRBV5-8
CDR3 length: 15
J gene: TRBJ1-1
clone size: -
D gene: TRBD1
CDR3 DNA: TGTGCCAGCAGCTGGGCGACAGGGTGGGGCACTGAAGCTTTCTTT
CDR3 protein: CASSWATGWGTEAFF

V gene: TRBV27
CDR3 length: 16
J gene: TRBJ2-7
clone size: -
D gene: TRBD2
CDR3 DNA: TGTGCCAGCAGTTTATACGGGACTAGCGGGAGCTACGAGCAGTACTTC
CDR3 protein: CASSLYGTSGSYEQYF

V gene: TRBV7-8
CDR3 length: 16
J gene: TRBJ2-1
clone size: -
D gene: -
CDR3 DNA: TGTGCCAGCAGCCCCCAACTTAGCGGAAACTACAATGAGCAGTTCTTC
CDR3 protein: CASSPQLSGNYNEQFF

V gene: TRBV19
CDR3 length: 15
J gene: TRBJ2-3
clone size: -
D gene: TRBD2
CDR3 DNA: TGTGCCAGTAGTTGGACTAGCGGGTTCTTTGATACGCAGTATTTT
CDR3 protein: CASSWTSGFFDTQYF

V gene: TRBV28
CDR3 length: 13
J gene: TRBJ2-7
clone size: -
D gene: -
CDR3 DNA: TGTGCCAGCACGGCGGCTGGCTCCTACGAGCAGTACTTC
CDR3 protein: CASTAAGSYEQYF

V gene: TRBV6-5
CDR3 length: 16
J gene: TRBJ1-4
clone size: -
D gene: -
CDR3 DNA: TGTGCCAGCAGTTACTCGAAGTATACCATTAATGAAAAACTGTTTTTT
CDR3 protein: CASSYSKYTINEKLFF

V gene: TRBV11-2
CDR3 length: 15
J gene: TRBJ2-1
clone size: -
D gene: TRBD2
CDR3 DNA: TGTGCCAGCAGCTTAGTGTCCGGGAGGTCCAATGAGCAGTTCTTC
CDR3 protein: CASSLVSGRSNEQFF

V gene: TRBV4-2
CDR3 length: 14
J gene: TRBJ1-3
clone size: -
D gene: -
CDR3 DNA: TGTGCCAGCAGCCAAGTTGGCATCGGAAACACCATATATTTT
CDR3 protein: CASSQVGIGNTIYF

V gene: TRBV11-2
CDR3 length: 15
J gene: TRBJ2-2
clone size: -
D gene: -
CDR3 DNA: TGTGCCAGCAGCCCTATACCTGATAACACCGGGGAGCTGTTTTTT
CDR3 protein: CASSPIPDNTGELFF

V gene: TRBV7-9
CDR3 length: 14
J gene: TRBJ2-1
clone size: once
D gene: -
CDR3 DNA: TGTGCCAGCAGCTCTGACGGGATTACCAATGAGCAGTTCTTC
CDR3 protein: CASSSDGITNEQFF

V gene: TRBV12-5
CDR3 length: 13
J gene: TRBJ2-5
clone size: -
D gene: -
CDR3 DNA: TGTGCTAGTGGGGGGGACCAGCTTGGGACCCAGTACTTC
CDR3 protein: CASGGDQLGTQYF

V gene: TRBV9
CDR3 length: 15
J gene: TRBJ1-6
clone size: -
D gene: -
CDR3 DNA: TGTGCCAGCAGCGTAGAGGGACTGGATAATTCACCCCTCCACTTT
CDR3 protein: CASSVEGLDNSPLHF

V gene: TRBV29-1
CDR3 length: 14
J gene: TRBJ2-7
clone size: -
D gene: -
CDR3 DNA: TGCAGCGTCGGAGGGGCTGCAAAAACCTACGAGCAGTACTTC
CDR3 protein: CSVGGAAKTYEQYF

V gene: TRBV7-6
CDR3 length: 14
J gene: TRBJ2-7
clone size: -
D gene: TRBD1
CDR3 DNA: TGTGCCAGCAGCCCCCGGGACAGGGTAAACGAGCAGTACTTC
CDR3 protein: CASSPRDRVNEQYF